This paragraph reports one TCR beta chain. What it binds is unknown. This entry belongs to a study of beta chain features in type 1 diabetes. The overall study: In age, gender and cell yields, patients were similar to healthy donors.

V shed 2 bases, J shed 0 bases, and the junction held 6 bases outside the gene matches. Germline V gene lookup returns CDR1 SQVTM and CDR2 ANQGSEA. This CDR3 spans 15 amino acids. General study results and limits: In patients and controls equally, PCR might favor templates that are shorter. Patients' naive, central memory and regulatory TCRB repertoires appeared more alike than those of healthy donors. Type 1 diabetes patients showed fewer insertions and more deletions at VDJ junctions. Shortening that was moderate but significant affected the TCRB CDR3s of Type 1 diabetes patients in all four CD4+ subsets.

What was sequenced were expressed TCRB transcripts, since all of the isolated RNA had been reverse transcribed. Sequencing was performed with immunoSEQ multiplex PCR; in TCRdb, only in-frame clones are kept and a portion is missing. The sample yields 160,000 or so clones, approximately 62% seen once. The sequencing sample was made of naive CD4+ T cells from blood. This sequence was found in a man aged 30-40 years with type 1 diabetes. The chain has TRBV29-1 and TRBJ1-1; 7 nucleotides match TRBD1. CDR3 sequence reads: CSVETAGQVNTEAFF. DNA for the CDR3: TGCAGCGTTGAAACCGCCGGACAGGTGAACACTGAAGCTTTCTTT.